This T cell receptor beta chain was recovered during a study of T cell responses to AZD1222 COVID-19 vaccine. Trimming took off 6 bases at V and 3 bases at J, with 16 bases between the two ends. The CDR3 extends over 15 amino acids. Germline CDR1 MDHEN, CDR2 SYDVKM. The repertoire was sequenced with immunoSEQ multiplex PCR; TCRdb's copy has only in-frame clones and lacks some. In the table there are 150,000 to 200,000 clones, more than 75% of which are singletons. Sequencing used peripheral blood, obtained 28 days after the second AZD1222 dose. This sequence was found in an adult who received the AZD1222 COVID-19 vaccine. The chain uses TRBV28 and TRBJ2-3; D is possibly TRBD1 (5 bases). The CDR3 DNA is TGTGCCAGCAGCCAAGGGGTCCTGAATACAGATACGCAGTATTTT. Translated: CASSQGVLNTDTQYF.